This entry is about one T cell receptor beta chain. The data were produced by immunoSEQ multiplex PCR, yet TCRdb's version contains in-frame clones alone and is incomplete. The sample lists 310,000 or so clones; more than 70% were seen once. This specimen belongs to a study of blood T cell repertoires in COVID-19. Trimming took 5 bases from V and 6 from J; bases not matched to a gene: 9. This CDR3 spans 14 amino acids. Germline CDR1 is SGHRS and CDR2 is YFSETQ. This clonotype was sampled from a man between 18 and 35 years old who had recovered from COVID-19. The chain employs TRBV5-1 and TRBJ1-2; 8 nucleotides agree with TRBD1. Sequencing input: peripheral blood. The CDR3 bases are TGCGCCAGCAGGGCCCAGGGGGCGCCTGATGGCTACACCTTC. The encoded protein is CASRAQGAPDGYTF.